A selection of T cell receptor beta chains follows, all from one sample in a study of T-cell memory formation after mild COVID-19. TCRdb called the 5' RACE reads again in MiXCR, with one record for every CDR3 protein. Of 55,000 to 80,000 distinct CDR3 sequences in the sample, 9% to 9.5% were seen once. Sequenced material: PBMCs or a T cell subset sorted from them (not recorded which). The origin of the receptors is a young man who had mild COVID-19 (a few samples of this study predate the infection). Cell type and time point are not known. CDR3s include the opening cysteine and the closing phenylalanine or tryptophan. A D gene is named only where the DNA matches it firmly. Size values are once, few and many counts, or a class for expanded clones, and some rows have none.

d_call	clone_size	j_call	v_call	cdr3_nt	cdr3_aa
TRBD1	.	TRBJ1-4	TRBV12-3/TRBV12-4	TGTGCCAGCACTGGACAGGGAGGAAAACTGTTTTTT	CASTGQGGKLFF
TRBD2	few	TRBJ2-3	TRBV6-2/TRBV6-3	TGTGCCAGCAGTCCGACGACTAGCGGGGGTACAGATACGCAGTATTTT	CASSPTTSGGTDTQYF
.	few	TRBJ2-3	TRBV5-1	TGCGCCAGCAGCTTCGGGAGTGTTGCAGATACGCAGTATTTT	CASSFGSVADTQYF
TRBD1	few	TRBJ1-5	TRBV5-1	TGCGCCAGCAGCTTGGCGGGACAGGCCAATCAGCCCCAGCATTTT	CASSLAGQANQPQHF
.	.	TRBJ2-5	TRBV10-1	TGCGCCAGCAAGGGGCCGCACCAAGAGACCCAGTACTTC	CASKGPHQETQYF
TRBD1	.	TRBJ1-1	TRBV5-4	TGTGCCAGCAGCATTGTAGGGACAGGGAACACTGAAGCTTTCTTT	CASSIVGTGNTEAFF
.	.	TRBJ2-1	TRBV2	TGTGCCAGCAATCGAGGGACACCCGAGCAGTTCTTC	CASNRGTPEQFF
.	many	TRBJ2-3	TRBV18	TGTGCCAGCGGGGTTTGGGAAGATACGCAGTATTTT	CASGVWEDTQYF
.	.	TRBJ2-1	TRBV5-1	TGCGCCAGCAGCCCGGTGACAGACAATGAGCAGTTCTTC	CASSPVTDNEQFF
TRBD1	few	TRBJ2-5	TRBV14	TGTGCCAGCAGCCTGAGACAGGGAGAGACCCAGTACTTC	CASSLRQGETQYF
TRBD1	.	TRBJ1-6	TRBV12-3/TRBV12-4	TGTGCCAGCAGCCGACCCGGGGACAGGGGTTCACCCCTCCACTTT	CASSRPGDRGSPLHF
.	.	TRBJ2-6	TRBV29-1	TGCAGCGTTTCGCTGGGAAGCTCTGGGGCCAACGTCCTGACTTTC	CSVSLGSSGANVLTF
TRBD2	many	TRBJ2-3	TRBV11-2	TGTGCCAGCAGCGATAGCGGGGGGGGGGATACGCAGTATTTT	CASSDSGGGDTQYF
TRBD1	many	TRBJ1-1	TRBV6-5	TGTGCCAGCAGTCAAGGGACAGCTATGAACACTGAAGCTTTCTTT	CASSQGTAMNTEAFF
.	.	TRBJ2-1	TRBV7-3	TGTGCCGTCAGCTTCCCAGGGGAGACCTACAATGAGCAGTTCTTC	CAVSFPGETYNEQFF
TRBD1	many	TRBJ1-3	TRBV20-1	TGCAGTGCTTCATCAGGGGGCTCTGGAAACACCATATATTTT	CSASSGGSGNTIYF
TRBD1	few	TRBJ1-2	TRBV12-3/TRBV12-4	TGTGCCAGCAGTTTTAACCCCGGACAGGGGGCGGGTGGCTACACCTTC	CASSFNPGQGAGGYTF
.	.	TRBJ1-1	TRBV20-1	TGCAGTGCTACCACAGGGCCGACTGAAGCTTTCTTT	CSATTGPTEAFF
TRBD2	few	TRBJ2-1	TRBV11-3	TGTGCCAGCAGCAGTAGCGGGGGTAGGTACAATGAGCAGTTCTTC	CASSSSGGRYNEQFF
.	.	TRBJ1-2	TRBV12-3/TRBV12-4	TGTGCCAGCAGTTTAGGCAGGGTGAATGGCTACACCTTC	CASSLGRVNGYTF
.	.	TRBJ2-5	TRBV18	TGTGCCAGCTCACCATCATCCAGGGGGGGATTGTACCAAGAGACCCAGTACTTC	CASSPSSRGGLYQETQYF
.	.	TRBJ2-5	TRBV29-1	TGCAGCGTTGTCATTCCGTACCAAGAGACCCAGTACTTC	CSVVIPYQETQYF
.	.	TRBJ1-1	TRBV5-4	TGTGCCAGCAGCGAGACAGTACTCACTGAAGCTTTCTTT	CASSETVLTEAFF
TRBD1	.	TRBJ1-6	TRBV2	TGTGCCAGCGGGGGACAGTCTGAAAATTCACCCCTCCACTTT	CASGGQSENSPLHF
TRBD2	many	TRBJ2-7	TRBV20-1	TGCAGTGCAGGTCTAGCGGGGGACTCCTACGAGCAGTACTTC	CSAGLAGDSYEQYF
TRBD2	few	TRBJ2-3	TRBV20-1	TGCAGTGCTAGAGACCCGAAGCGGGGACGCACAGATACGCAGTATTTT	CSARDPKRGRTDTQYF
.	.	TRBJ2-6	TRBV12-3/TRBV12-4	TGTGCCAGCAGTAGACAGGCCTCTGGGGCCAACGTCCTGACTTTC	CASSRQASGANVLTF
TRBD1	few	TRBJ2-2	TRBV11-3	TGTGCCAGCAGCCGACAGGGTGCCGGGGAGCTGTTTTTT	CASSRQGAGELFF
.	.	TRBJ2-2	TRBV6-5	TGTGCCAGCTACGTACAGAACACCGGGGAGCTGTTTTTT	CASYVQNTGELFF
TRBD1	.	TRBJ1-1	TRBV7-3	TGTGCCAGCAGCTCCCTGATGATTAAACAGGGGGCTAGGATGTTGTCAGCTTTCTTT	CASSSLMIKQGARMLSAFF
.	many	TRBJ2-1	TRBV12-3/TRBV12-4	TGTGCCAGCAGTTTCTCACAGGTCCTCTACAATGAGCAGTTCTTC	CASSFSQVLYNEQFF
TRBD2	.	TRBJ2-7	TRBV20-1	TGCAGTGCTAGAAGCGGGGGGAGCTCCTACGAGCAGTACTTC	CSARSGGSSYEQYF
.	.	TRBJ2-5	TRBV7-6	TGTGCCAGCAGCGTGGGACTTAGGGAGACCCAGTACTTC	CASSVGLRETQYF
.	few	TRBJ2-3	TRBV20-1	TGCAGTGCCGAAGCGAGGGGGGGCCACCGCACAGATACGCAGTATTTT	CSAEARGGHRTDTQYF
.	many	TRBJ2-7	TRBV5-1	TGCGCCAGCAGCTCTGGATCGGGGGACGAGCAGTACTTC	CASSSGSGDEQYF
.	many	TRBJ2-7	TRBV30	TGTGCCTGGAGTGTATCCTACGAGCAGTACTTC	CAWSVSYEQYF